This TCR beta chain is from a study of blood T cell repertoires in COVID-19. Turning to the study itself: The samples span acute and convalescent COVID-19 from the United States, Italy and Spain. Sources were T cells, B-cell-depleted T cells, or PBMCs; the material itself was cDNA or gDNA.

Germline V gene data show CDR1 as SGHNT and CDR2 as YYREEE (reference sequence). The CDR3 length is 15 residues. V lost 4 bases, J lost 5 bases, and 5 bases stayed unmatched. In the original analysis: Cell counts per sample came from amplifying reference gene primers. Sequencing used immunoSEQ multiplex PCR; TCRdb keeps in-frame clones, though not all of them. V and J calls and clone size come straight from that table; D and trimming were deduced from the DNA. The repertoire holds around 80,000 clones, with roughly four fifths as singletons. The chain is built from TRBV5-4 and TRBJ2-2; 10 bases map to TRBD1. The source material was peripheral blood. The origin of this receptor is a man aged 60 to 75 with acute or convalescent COVID-19. CDR3 DNA: TGTGCCAGCAGCACCGGGACAGGGGTAACCGGGGAGCTGTTTTTT. It is translated as CASSTGTGVTGELFF.